These 25 T cell receptor beta chains came from one sample sequenced in a study of T cells in localized non-small cell lung cancer. The data were produced by immunoSEQ multiplex PCR, yet TCRdb's version contains in-frame clones alone and is incomplete. The sample carries nearly 4,500 clones, 30% to 40% recorded once. The sample in question was lung tumor tissue, obtained before any cancer treatment. The receptors originated from a man aged 40 to 69 with stage II squamous cell lung carcinoma.

The chain uses TRBV6-8 and TRBJ1-1, with 9 bases lining up with TRBD1. With 6 bases clipped from V and 13 bases from J, the junction kept 12 bases outside the gene matches. CDR3 length: 13 amino acids. Germline V gene data show CDR1 as MNHGY and CDR2 as SAAAGT. The DNA for the CDR3 is TGTGCCAGCAGGCTGGACAGGGGCCCGTTCAGTTTCTTT. It specifies CASRLDRGPFSFF.

The chain uses TRBV18 and TRBJ2-2; D could derive from TRBD1 or TRBD2 (6 bases each). V dropped 3 bases and J dropped 2 bases, with 10 bases sitting between them. Germline V gene lookup returns CDR1 KGHSH and CDR2 LQKENI. The CDR3 is 15 residues long. The CDR3 sequence: CASSPGGGNTGELFF. Here the CDR3 DNA reads TGTGCCAGCTCACCGGGGGGCGGAAACACCGGGGAGCTGTTTTTT.

This clone is judged medium-sized. V and J are TRBV11-3 and TRBJ2-2; no definite D call. The V and J ends lost 2 bases and 0 bases respectively, with 10 bases between them. Per the germline V gene, CDR1 is SGHNT and CDR2 is YENEEA. CDR3 length: 16 residues. The CDR3 reads CASSLFLWANTGELFF. The CDR3 coding sequence is TGTGCCAGCAGCTTATTTCTCTGGGCGAACACCGGGGAGCTGTTTTTT.

This clone was seen a few times. This chain links TRBV19 with TRBJ2-3; possible D gene TRBD2, 5 bases. The CDR3 runs to 13 residues. The germline V and J ends were trimmed by 9 bases and 6 bases, with 16 bases remaining between them. The germline V gene encodes CDR1 LNHDA and CDR2 SQIVND (reference sequence). The CDR3 sequence: CASTPRRADTQYF. CDR3 sequence (DNA): TGTGCCAGCACCCCTAGGCGGGCGGATACGCAGTATTTT.

The chain recombines TRBV6-1 with TRBJ1-3; D ambiguous. The V gene lost 1 base and the J gene lost 4 bases, with 11 bases spanning the gap. The V gene's germline CDR1 is MNHNS and CDR2 SASEGT. The CDR3 extends over 15 amino acids. The DNA for the CDR3 is TGTGCCAGCAGTGAAGTAGGGAGGGCAGGAAACACCATATATTTT. Its protein is CASSEVGRAGNTIYF.

This clone counts as large (0.1 to 1%). CDR3 nucleotides: TGTGCCAGTAGTATAGACGCGGGAGGCCCTTCTGGGGCCAACGTCCTGACTTTC. It translates to CASSIDAGGPSGANVLTF. This chain connects TRBV19 to TRBJ2-6; TRBD2 matches at 8 bases. The CDR3 has 18 residues. From germline, CDR1 is LNHDA and CDR2 SQIVND (reference sequence). The trim removed 0 bases at V and 1 base at J, leaving 5 bases unmatched.

This sequence joins TRBV6-8 and TRBJ1-2, with 10 nucleotides matching TRBD1. Trimming cost V 10 bases and J 3 bases; bases outside gene matches: 11. This CDR3 has 15 residues. Germline V gives CDR1 MNHGY, CDR2 SAAAGT. CDR3 nucleotides: TGTGCCACCGGGGACAGGGGAGGTACGGACTATGGCTACACCTTC. Amino acids: CATGDRGGTDYGYTF.

This chain links TRBV6-8 with TRBJ1-5; 9 bases are shared with TRBD1. This CDR3 region has 16 residues. J was trimmed by 4 bases and V by 5 bases; bases with no gene match: 9. From germline, CDR1 is MNHGY and CDR2 SAAAGT. The CDR3 DNA is TGTGCCAGCAGTAAAAGGACAGGGGCCCAGAATCAGCCCCAGCATTTT. Its protein product is CASSKRTGAQNQPQHF.

The V gene is TRBV11-3, the J gene TRBJ1-1; D possibly corresponds to TRBD1 (6 bases). Germline assignment: CDR1 SGHNT and CDR2 YENEEA. The CDR3 is made up of 16 amino acids. Trimming removed 3 bases at V and 1 base at J, with 15 bases between. The CDR3, as DNA: TGTGCCAGCAGCTTGGTGGGGGGCGGAGGGAACACTGAAGCTTTCTTT. Amino acids: CASSLVGGGGNTEAFF.

The V call is TRBV19, the J call TRBJ1-5, with D unclear. Trimming removed 5 bases from V and 5 bases from J, with 13 bases in between. Germline V gene lookup returns CDR1 LNHDA and CDR2 SQIVND (reference sequence). CDR3 size: 14 residues. Written as DNA, the CDR3 is TGTGCCAGTAGTTACACAGTGAGCGATCAGCCCCAGCATTTT. Its protein is CASSYTVSDQPQHF.

The V and J genes are TRBV5-1 and TRBJ1-5; no firm D call. The CDR3 is 14 residues long. V lost 0 bases, J lost 2 bases, and 6 bases lay in between. The germline CDR1 and CDR2 sequences are SGHRS and YFSETQ. CDR3 loop: CASSLESGNQPQHF. CDR3 bases: TGCGCCAGCAGCTTGGAGTCGGGCAATCAGCCCCAGCATTTT.

This clone showed up just a few times. The chain combines TRBV19 with TRBJ2-2; possible D gene TRBD2, 5 bases. This CDR3 is 15 amino acids long. Trimming shortened V by 2 bases and J by 6 bases, and 13 bases separated the two germline ends. Germline loops: CDR1 LNHDA, CDR2 SQIVND (reference sequence). The CDR3: CASSIFGVGAGELFF. The CDR3 DNA reads as TGTGCCAGTAGTATATTCGGGGTAGGAGCCGGGGAGCTGTTTTTT.

The chain links TRBV5-1 to TRBJ2-2; 9 nucleotides agree with TRBD1. CDR1 is SGHRS and CDR2 is YFSETQ in the germline V gene. This CDR3 spans 17 amino acids. With 4 bases clipped from V and 7 bases from J, the junction kept 14 bases outside the gene matches. The CDR3 loop is CASSRSPTGGADGELFF. Here the CDR3 DNA reads TGCGCCAGCAGCCGATCACCAACAGGGGGCGCGGACGGGGAGCTGTTTTTT.

This clone was seen a handful of times. The chain links TRBV15 to TRBJ2-1; 9 bases fit TRBD2. V dropped 7 bases and J dropped 9; count of bases not matched to a gene: 13. This CDR3 is built from 15 residues. Germline assignment: CDR1 LNHNV and CDR2 YYDKDF (reference sequence). The CDR3 spells CATTPLAGGPSEQFF. CDR3 coding DNA: TGTGCCACCACCCCACTGGCGGGAGGGCCAAGTGAGCAGTTCTTC. Based on the CDR3 plus reference TRBV15 and TRBJ2-1, the full variable domain is DAMVIQNPRYQVTQFGKPVTLSCSQTLNHNVMYWYQQKSSQAPKLLFHYYDKDFNNEADTPDNFQSRRPNTSFCFLDIRSPGLGDTAMYLCATTPLAGGPSEQFFGPGTRLTVL.

This clone has only one observation. V and J are TRBV30 and TRBJ2-5; 9 bases agree with TRBD2. The CDR3 sequence is 13 residues long. With 3 bases clipped from V and 3 bases from J, the junction kept 2 bases outside the gene matches. Germline assignment: CDR1 GTSNPN and CDR2 SVGIG (reference sequence). The CDR3 here is CAWSPSGEETQYF. In DNA, the CDR3 is TGTGCCTGGAGCCCTAGCGGGGAAGAGACCCAGTACTTC.

Sample share makes this clone medium-sized. The CDR3 region is CASSGGIRDRSLNTGELFF. The DNA for the CDR3 is TGCGCCAGCAGCGGAGGGATTCGGGACCGTTCTCTAAACACCGGGGAGCTGTTTTTT. This chain connects TRBV4-1 to TRBJ2-2, with D perhaps TRBD2 (6 bases). V was shortened by 5 bases and J by 2 bases, with 24 bases between the two germline ends. The germline CDR1 and CDR2 sequences are MGHRA and YSYEKL. The CDR3 totals 19 residues.

In this sample, this clone turned up many times. This rearrangement joins TRBV7-7 to TRBJ1-5, with a tentative D call TRBD1 (6 bases). Looked up from germline, CDR1 is SSHAT and CDR2 is FNYEAQ (reference sequence). The CDR3 extends over 14 amino acids. The germline V and J ends were trimmed by 5 bases and 7 bases, with 15 bases remaining between them. CDR3 region: CASSLGGGGQPQHF. Here the CDR3 DNA reads TGTGCCAGCAGCCTAGGGGGGGGAGGACAGCCCCAGCATTTT.

The rearrangement links TRBV30 to TRBJ1-5; a possible D gene is TRBD1 (5 bases). Between the trimmed V and J ends, which lost 0 bases and 5 bases, there was a span of 17 bases. The CDR3 is made up of 16 amino acids. Per the germline V gene, CDR1 is GTSNPN and CDR2 is SVGIG (reference sequence). In DNA form, the CDR3 reads TGTGCCTGGAGTGTACGGGGACCACCAGGAGATCAGCCCCAGCATTTT. Residues: CAWSVRGPPGDQPQHF.

This clone was observed a few times. The rearrangement uses TRBV11-3 and TRBJ2-5, with 12 bases matching TRBD2. The CDR3 is made up of 18 amino acids. Unmatched junction bases numbered 8, after V lost 3 bases and J lost 0 bases. Germline-derived CDR1 and CDR2 are SGHNT and YENEEA. The CDR3 bases are TGTGCCAGCAGCTTTATTGGACTAGCGGGGCCATACCAAGAGACCCAGTACTTC. The encoded protein is CASSFIGLAGPYQETQYF.

This clone has just one count. V is TRBV19 and J is TRBJ1-3; the D is unclear. Trimming took 7 bases from V and 2 from J, leaving 18 bases between them. CDR3 length equals 16 residues. Germline V gene lookup returns CDR1 LNHDA and CDR2 SQIVND (reference sequence). The CDR3 here is CASNTRLGNTGNTIYF. The DNA of the CDR3 is TGTGCCAGTAATACGAGGTTGGGTAATACTGGAAACACCATATATTTT.

This chain links TRBV30 with TRBJ1-3; maybe TRBD1 (5 bases). The CDR3 length is 14 residues. CDR1 and CDR2 (germline): GTSNPN, SVGIG (reference sequence). Trimming shortened V by 0 bases and J by 2 bases, and 8 bases separated the two germline ends. CDR3 nucleotide sequence: TGTGCCTGGAGTGTATGGGGGACTGGAAACACCATATATTTT. Translated, it gives CAWSVWGTGNTIYF.

V and J are TRBV30 and TRBJ1-1; D call uncertain. Per the germline V gene, CDR1 is GTSNPN and CDR2 is SVGIG (reference sequence). This CDR3 spans 13 amino acids. Between the trimmed V and J ends, which lost 2 bases and 2 bases, there was a span of 9 bases. The DNA of the CDR3 is TGTGCCTGGAGTCGTGGGCTAAACACTGAAGCTTTCTTT. Translating gives CAWSRGLNTEAFF.

Relative to its sample, this clone is medium-sized. This chain connects TRBV11-3 to TRBJ1-2; D is unresolved. CDR3 length: 15 amino acids. From germline, CDR1 is SGHNT and CDR2 YENEEA. V shed 5 bases and J shed 6 bases, with 19 bases lying between them. CDR3 nucleotide sequence: TGTGCCAGCAGCCCCGTGGTGTCTGATTCGGATGGCTACACCTTC. The encoded protein is CASSPVVSDSDGYTF.

The chain links TRBV9 to TRBJ2-1; TRBD2 matches at 8 bases. In germline, CDR1 is SGDLS, CDR2 YYNGEE. This CDR3 comprises 14 residues. V shed 4 bases and J 7 bases; nucleotides not matched to a gene: 7. Here the CDR3 reads CASSSRTSWNEQFF. Written as DNA, the CDR3 is TGTGCCAGCAGCTCCCGGACTAGCTGGAATGAGCAGTTCTTC.

The rearrangement joins TRBV11-3 to TRBJ1-5; 10 bases line up with TRBD1. Germline loops: CDR1 SGHNT, CDR2 YENEEA. This CDR3 contains 17 residues. Trimming at V came to 3 bases and at J to 0 bases, leaving 5 bases not matched to a gene. DNA for the CDR3: TGTGCCAGCAGCTTGGGTGGGACAGGGGATAGCAATCAGCCCCAGCATTTT. Translation: CASSLGGTGDSNQPQHF. Based on the CDR3 plus reference TRBV11-3 and TRBJ1-5, the full variable domain is EAGVVQSPRYKIIEKKQPVAFWCNPISGHNTLYWYLQNLGQGPELLIRYENEEAVDDSQLPKDRFSAERLKGVDSTLKIQPAELGDSAVYLCASSLGGTGDSNQPQHFGDGTRLSIL.